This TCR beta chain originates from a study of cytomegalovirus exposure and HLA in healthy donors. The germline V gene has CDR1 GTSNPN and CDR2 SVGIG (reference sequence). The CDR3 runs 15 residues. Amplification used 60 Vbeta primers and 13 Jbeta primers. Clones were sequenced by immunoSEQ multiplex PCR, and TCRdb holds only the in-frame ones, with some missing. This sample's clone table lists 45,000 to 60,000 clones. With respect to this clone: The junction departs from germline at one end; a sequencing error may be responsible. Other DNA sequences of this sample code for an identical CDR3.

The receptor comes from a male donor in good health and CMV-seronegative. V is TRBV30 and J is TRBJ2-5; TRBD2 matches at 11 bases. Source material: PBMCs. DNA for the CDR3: TGCGCCTTCATAGCGGGGGGGCGGCGGGTAGAGACCCAGTACTTC. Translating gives CAFIAGGRRVETQYF.